The 3 T cell receptor beta chains given below trace back to one sample, sequenced in a study of blood T cells in healthy people across ages. Together with a sample-barcoded 5' primer, a J-beta primer mix was included in a second PCR lasting about 7 to 11 cycles. One entry per CDR3 protein results from TCRdb running MiXCR on the 5' RACE reads. The table includes hundreds of thousands of distinct CDR3 sequences, approximately 25% detected once. These records were also assigned to another study, of T cells of mothers and their children.

Sequences were obtained from blood. Every receptor here comes from a boy younger than 18 in good health.

Comments on this clonotype: A single base separates this from a much larger clone, so it may be a read error. The V gene is TRBV5-1, the J gene TRBJ2-5; tentatively, D is TRBD1 or TRBD2 (5 bases each). The germline V gene encodes CDR1 SGHRS and CDR2 YFSETQ. The CDR3 length is 15 residues. The CDR3 sequence is CASSPTRGSEEIQYF. As DNA, the CDR3 is TGCGCCAGCAGCCCAACTAGGGGATCGGAAGAGATCCAGTACTTC.

This clonotype was counted between two and nine times. The chain carries TRBV29-1 and TRBJ1-1, with D possibly TRBD1 on 6 matching bases. Trimming stripped 3 bases from V and 0 bases from J, with 20 bases between. Germline V lookup: CDR1 SQVTM, CDR2 ANQGSEA. This CDR3 contains 17 residues. The CDR3 DNA reads TGCAGCGTTGATGGCGTAGGGGCAGGGGTGCTGAACACTGAAGCTTTCTTT. Its translation: CSVDGVGAGVLNTEAFF.

The chain couples TRBV6-5 to TRBJ1-4; D gene unclear. The CDR3 length is 15 residues. The V gene's germline CDR1 is MNHEY and CDR2 SVGAGI. Trimming took off 0 bases at V and 3 bases at J, with 8 bases between the two ends. The DNA of the CDR3 is TGTGCCAGCAGTTACTCTGGGCAGCCTAATGAAAAACTGTTTTTT. Protein sequence: CASSYSGQPNEKLFF.